What follows are 20 T cell receptor beta chains derived from one specimen sequenced in a study of T-cell memory formation after mild COVID-19. TCRdb independently ran MiXCR on the 5' RACE reads; one entry per CDR3 protein. The profile shows under 400,000 distinct CDR3 sequences, under 30% of them singletons. Sequencing was done on a sample of PBMCs or a T cell subset sorted from them (not recorded which). These receptors all come from an adult woman who had mild COVID-19 (a few samples of this study predate the infection). Cell type and time point are not known.

The sample holds many counts of this clonotype. V is TRBV20-1 and J is TRBJ2-7; the D call may be TRBD1 or TRBD2 (5 bases each). This CDR3 region has 16 residues. Germline V gene sequence: CDR1 DFQATT, CDR2 SNEGSKA (reference sequence). V gave up 1 base and J gave up 5 bases, with 21 bases separating them. CDR3 nucleotides: TGCAGTGCTAGAGTCCCGTCGAGGGAAGGGGCGGACGAGCAGTACTTC. The encoded protein is CSARVPSREGADEQYF.

The genes are TRBV7-6 and TRBJ1-1; D might be TRBD1 (5 bases). V was clipped by 1 base and J by 0 bases, with 9 bases between them. The CDR3 extends over 15 amino acids. Germline V gives CDR1 SGHVS, CDR2 FNYEAQ. The CDR3 loop is CASSLEGRVNTEAFF. CDR3 DNA: TGTGCCAGCAGCTTAGAGGGACGGGTGAACACTGAAGCTTTCTTT.

This clonotype was counted at least ten times. CDR3 residues: CASSPPNPRQEQKQPQHF. The CDR3 nucleotides are TGTGCCAGCTCACCACCGAATCCGAGACAGGAACAGAAGCAGCCCCAGCATTTT. The chain links TRBV18 to TRBJ1-5, with D possibly being TRBD1 (6 bases). Trimming removed 0 bases at V and 7 bases at J, with 22 bases between. This CDR3 is 18 amino acids long. Germline loops: CDR1 KGHSH, CDR2 LQKENI.

V usage is TRBV5-1 and J usage is TRBJ2-5; D is unclear. The CDR3 totals 14 residues. V lost 5 bases and J 4 bases, leaving 15 bases between the germline ends. Germline assignment: CDR1 SGHRS and CDR2 YFSETQ. The CDR3, as DNA: TGCGCCAGCAGTCCGGGCCATCGGTCAGAGACCCAGTACTTC. Translating it yields CASSPGHRSETQYF.

The table lists this clonotype with many counts. The J gene is TRBJ2-3, the V gene TRBV15; D might be TRBD2 (5 bases). The germline V gene encodes CDR1 LNHNV and CDR2 YYDKDF (reference sequence). V lost 0 bases and J 4 bases, leaving 17 bases between the germline ends. The CDR3 is made up of 17 amino acids. In DNA form, the CDR3 reads TGTGCCACCAGCAGAGAGACCCAGCTAGCTGCGGCAGATACGCAGTATTTT. Its protein product is CATSRETQLAAADTQYF.

The rearrangement uses TRBV7-3 and TRBJ2-2; 9 nucleotides agree with TRBD2. This CDR3 has 16 amino acids. V dropped 5 bases and J dropped 1; count of bases not matched to a gene: 5. Germline V CDR1 and CDR2: SGHTA, FQGTGA. The CDR3 is CASSDPLAGNTGELFF. The CDR3 DNA is TGTGCCAGCAGCGACCCACTAGCGGGGAACACCGGGGAGCTGTTTTTT.

The chain employs TRBV12-3 or TRBV12-4 and TRBJ2-3; D is perhaps TRBD2 (6 bases). The V end was cut by 5 bases, the J end by 4 bases, with 10 bases between. The CDR3 has 13 residues. CDR3 region: CASSDGGADTQYF. The CDR3 DNA is TGTGCCAGCAGTGACGGGGGTGCAGATACGCAGTATTTT.

This clonotype was counted between two and nine times. This chain links TRBV12-3 or TRBV12-4 with TRBJ2-2, with TRBD1 as a possible D gene (5 bases). This CDR3 is 14 amino acids long. V was shortened by 3 bases and J by 4 bases, with 9 bases between the two germline ends. CDR3 loop: CASSFQGITGELFF. The CDR3 DNA is TGTGCCAGCAGTTTTCAGGGTATCACCGGGGAGCTGTTTTTT.

The rearrangement joins TRBV29-1 to TRBJ2-1; D unresolved. Germline CDR1 SQVTM, CDR2 ANQGSEA. V was trimmed by 4 bases and J by 6 bases, leaving 13 bases between them. The CDR3 covers 13 residues. CDR3 coding DNA: TGCAGCGTTGGGCAATTTTCTCCCAATGAGCAGTTCTTC. As protein: CSVGQFSPNEQFF.

This chain joins TRBV20-1 and TRBJ1-6; 8 bases fit TRBD1. The germline CDR1 and CDR2 sequences are DFQATT and SNEGSKA (reference sequence). The J segment lost 6 bases and the V segment lost 5 bases, leaving 3 bases of the junction unmatched. The CDR3 loop spans 13 amino acids. The CDR3 here is CSAPDRVNSPLHF. DNA for the CDR3: TGCAGTGCTCCGGACAGGGTTAATTCACCCCTCCACTTT.

V is TRBV14 and J is TRBJ2-7; 8 nucleotides align to TRBD2. CDR1 is SGHDN and CDR2 is FVKESK in the germline V gene. V lost 3 bases, J lost 3 bases, and 10 bases stayed unmatched. There are 16 residues in the CDR3. CDR3 nucleotide sequence: TGTGCCAGCAGCCACATCGAAAGCGGGAGCCTCTACGAGCAGTACTTC. This sequence encodes CASSHIESGSLYEQYF.

This clonotype was counted between two and nine times. The chain recombines TRBV14 with TRBJ1-3, with D hard to call. The CDR3 has 15 residues. The V end lost 6 bases, the J end lost 0 bases, and 12 bases lay between the germline ends. The germline CDR1 and CDR2 sequences are SGHDN and FVKESK. The chain's CDR3 is CASSPGYTSGNTIYF. The CDR3 DNA follows: TGTGCCAGCAGTCCTGGGTATACCTCTGGAAACACCATATATTTT.

CDR3 nucleotide sequence: TGTGCCAGCAGTTTACTCGGGACCCCACTTCTAGGATACGAGCAGTACTTC. Translated, it gives CASSLLGTPLLGYEQYF. This chain links TRBV27 with TRBJ2-7, with D perhaps matching TRBD1 or TRBD2 (5 bases each). The CDR3 runs to 17 residues. V lost 2 bases and J 4 bases, leaving 21 bases between the germline ends. The germline V gene has CDR1 MNHEY and CDR2 SMNVEV (reference sequence).

This chain links TRBV5-3 with TRBJ2-4, with D possibly called TRBD1 or TRBD2 (5 bases each). TRBV5-3 is reported as an ORF; its role is uncertain. The CDR3 sequence is 15 residues long. The germline V and J ends were trimmed by 4 bases and 4 bases, with 15 bases remaining between them. The CDR3, as DNA: TGTGCCAGAAGCACTTTGGCCGGGGCGAAAAACATTCAGTACTTC. It codes for CARSTLAGAKNIQYF.

This clonotype was picked up a small number of times. V gene TRBV2 combines with J gene TRBJ2-1; no definite D call. Germline loops: CDR1 SNHLY, CDR2 FYNNEI. CDR3 size: 11 residues. V was trimmed by 8 bases and J by 2 bases, leaving 4 bases between them. The CDR3 DNA reads TGTGCCAGCGGGACCTACAATGAGCAGTTCTTC. It yields the protein CASGTYNEQFF.

Only a few counts were recorded for this clonotype. The V and J genes are TRBV6-5 and TRBJ1-6; D unclear. This CDR3 is 12 amino acids long. Trimming took 9 bases from V and 8 from J, leaving 11 bases between them. Germline V gene data show CDR1 as MNHEY and CDR2 as SVGAGI. The CDR3 reads CASGLRDSPLHF. DNA for the CDR3: TGTGCCAGTGGACTCCGAGATTCACCCCTCCACTTT.

There are a few counts of this clonotype. V is TRBV2 and J is TRBJ2-1, with 15 bases matching TRBD2. The trim removed 7 bases at V and 7 bases at J, leaving 14 bases unmatched. CDR3 length: 18 residues. The germline gives CDR1 SNHLY, CDR2 FYNNEI. DNA of the CDR3: TGTGCCAGCACCGGACTAGCGGGAGGGCCTCAAGCAAGGAATGAGCAGTTCTTC. Its translation: CASTGLAGGPQARNEQFF.

This clonotype came up a few times. The chain uses TRBV12-3 or TRBV12-4 and TRBJ1-2; a weak D match, TRBD1 (5 bases). Trimming removed 8 bases at V and 3 bases at J, with 10 bases between. This CDR3 has 12 amino acids. CDR3 protein: CASVGGYYGYTF. CDR3 nucleotides: TGTGCCAGCGTGGGGGGGTACTATGGCTACACCTTC.

This clonotype was seen ten or more times. The V and J genes are TRBV2 and TRBJ2-3; D may be TRBD1 (8 bases). Trimming removed 6 bases at V and 6 bases at J, with 16 bases between. The CDR3 is 14 amino acids. In germline, CDR1 is SNHLY, CDR2 FYNNEI. Written as DNA, the CDR3 is TGTGCCAGCAGCCTAACAGGGGGAGGGGATACGCAGTATTTT. It yields the protein CASSLTGGGDTQYF.

This clonotype was picked up a small number of times. V gene TRBV5-6 combines with J gene TRBJ2-1; either TRBD1 or TRBD2 may supply D (5 bases each). Trimming took 3 bases from V and 8 from J, leaving 24 bases between them. Germline lookup yields CDR1 SGHDT and CDR2 YYEEEE. This CDR3 is built from 17 residues. Here the CDR3 reads CASSSPLGLGTADEQFF. In nucleotides, the CDR3 is TGTGCCAGCAGCTCCCCTCTAGGGCTAGGGACGGCGGATGAGCAGTTCTTC.